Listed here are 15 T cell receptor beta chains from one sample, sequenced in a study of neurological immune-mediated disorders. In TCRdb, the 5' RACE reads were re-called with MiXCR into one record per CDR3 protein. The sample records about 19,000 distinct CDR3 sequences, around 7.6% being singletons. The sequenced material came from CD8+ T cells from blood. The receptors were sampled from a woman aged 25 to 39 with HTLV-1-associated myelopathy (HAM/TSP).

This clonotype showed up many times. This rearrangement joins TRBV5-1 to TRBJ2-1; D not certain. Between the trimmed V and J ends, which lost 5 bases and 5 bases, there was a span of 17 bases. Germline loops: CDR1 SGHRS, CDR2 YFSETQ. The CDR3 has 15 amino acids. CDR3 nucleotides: TGCGCCAGCAGGTCCAGTGGTCCCTTGGACAATGAGCAGTTCTTC. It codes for CASRSSGPLDNEQFF. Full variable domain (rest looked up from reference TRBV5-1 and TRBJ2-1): KAGVTQTPRYLIKTRGQQVTLSCSPISGHRSVSWYQQTPGQGLQFLFEYFSETQRNKGNFPGRFSGRQFSNSRSEMNVSTLELGDSALYLCASRSSGPLDNEQFFGPGTRLTVL.

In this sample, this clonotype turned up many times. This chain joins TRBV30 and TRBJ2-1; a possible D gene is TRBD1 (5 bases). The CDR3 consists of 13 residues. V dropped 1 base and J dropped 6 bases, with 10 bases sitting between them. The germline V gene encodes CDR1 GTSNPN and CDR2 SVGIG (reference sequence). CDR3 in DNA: TGTGCCTGGAGTGCAGGGAACGGCAATGAGCAGTTCTTC. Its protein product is CAWSAGNGNEQFF. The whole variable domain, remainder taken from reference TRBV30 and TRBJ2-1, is SQTIHQWPATLVQPVGSPLSLECTVEGTSNPNLYWYRQAAGRGLQLLFYSVGIGQISSEVPQNLSASRPQDRQFILSSKKLLLSDSGFYLCAWSAGNGNEQFFGPGTRLTVL.

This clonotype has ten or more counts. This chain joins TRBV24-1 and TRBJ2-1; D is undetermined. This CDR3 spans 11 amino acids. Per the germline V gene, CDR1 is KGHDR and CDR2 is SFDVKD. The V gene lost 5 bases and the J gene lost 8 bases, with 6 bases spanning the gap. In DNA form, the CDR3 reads TGTGCCACCAGTGTCGCCGATGAGCAGTTCTTC. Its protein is CATSVADEQFF.

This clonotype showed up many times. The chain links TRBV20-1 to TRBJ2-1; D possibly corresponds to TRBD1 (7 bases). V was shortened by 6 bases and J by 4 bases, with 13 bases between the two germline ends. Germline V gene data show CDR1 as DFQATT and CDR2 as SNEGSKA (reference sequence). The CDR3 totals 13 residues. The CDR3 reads CSAGGTAYNEQFF. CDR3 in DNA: TGCAGTGCCGGCGGGACAGCTTACAATGAGCAGTTCTTC.

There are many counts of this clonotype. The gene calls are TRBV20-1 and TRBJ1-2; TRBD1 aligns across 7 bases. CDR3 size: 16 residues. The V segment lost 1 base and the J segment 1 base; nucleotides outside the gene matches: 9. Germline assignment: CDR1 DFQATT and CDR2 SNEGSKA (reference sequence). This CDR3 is CSARGPPDRSNYGYTF. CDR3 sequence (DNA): TGCAGTGCTAGAGGTCCACCGGACAGGAGTAACTATGGCTACACCTTC.

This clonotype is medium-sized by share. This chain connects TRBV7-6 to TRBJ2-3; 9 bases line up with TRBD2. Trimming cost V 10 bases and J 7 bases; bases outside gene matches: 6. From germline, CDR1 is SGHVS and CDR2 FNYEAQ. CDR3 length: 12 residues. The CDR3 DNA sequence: TGTGCCACGAGCGGGGGGCTACATACGCAGTATTTT. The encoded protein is CATSGGLHTQYF.

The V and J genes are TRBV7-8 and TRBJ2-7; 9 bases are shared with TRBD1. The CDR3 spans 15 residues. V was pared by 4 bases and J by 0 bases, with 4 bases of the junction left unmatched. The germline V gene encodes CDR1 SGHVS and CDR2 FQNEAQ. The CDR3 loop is CASSSGQGPSYEQYF. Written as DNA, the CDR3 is TGTGCCAGCAGCTCGGGACAGGGTCCCTCCTACGAGCAGTACTTC. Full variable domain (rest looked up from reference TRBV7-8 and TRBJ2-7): GAGVSQSPRYKVAKRGQDVALRCDPISGHVSLFWYQQALGQGPEFLTYFQNEAQLDKSGLPSDRFFAERPEGSVSTLKIQRTQQEDSAVYLCASSSGQGPSYEQYFGPGTRLTVT.

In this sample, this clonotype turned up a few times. The DNA of the CDR3 is TGTGCCAGCAGCGCCCCGGTTCCAGGCAATGAGCAGTTCTTC. Amino acids: CASSAPVPGNEQFF. This chain joins TRBV9 and TRBJ2-1; D gene uncertain. V was shortened by 3 bases and J by 6 bases, with 13 bases between the two germline ends. Germline V gives CDR1 SGDLS, CDR2 YYNGEE. The CDR3 extends over 14 amino acids. The whole variable domain, remainder taken from reference TRBV9 and TRBJ2-1, is DSGVTQTPKHLITATGQRVTLRCSPRSGDLSVYWYQQSLDQGLQFLIQYYNGEERAKGNILERFSAQQFPDLHSELNLSSLELGDSALYFCASSAPVPGNEQFFGPGTRLTVL.

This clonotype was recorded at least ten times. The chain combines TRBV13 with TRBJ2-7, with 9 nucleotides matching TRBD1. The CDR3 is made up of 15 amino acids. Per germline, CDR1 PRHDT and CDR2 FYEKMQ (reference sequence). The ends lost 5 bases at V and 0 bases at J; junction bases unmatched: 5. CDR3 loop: CASSPGTGTSYEQYF. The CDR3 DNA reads TGTGCCAGCAGCCCCGGGACAGGGACCTCCTACGAGCAGTACTTC.

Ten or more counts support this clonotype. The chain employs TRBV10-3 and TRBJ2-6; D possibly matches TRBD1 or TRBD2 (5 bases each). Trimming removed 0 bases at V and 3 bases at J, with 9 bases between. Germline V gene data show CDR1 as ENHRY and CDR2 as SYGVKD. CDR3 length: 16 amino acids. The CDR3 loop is CAISESAGSGANVLTF. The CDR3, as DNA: TGTGCCATCAGTGAGTCCGCAGGGAGTGGGGCCAACGTCCTGACTTTC.

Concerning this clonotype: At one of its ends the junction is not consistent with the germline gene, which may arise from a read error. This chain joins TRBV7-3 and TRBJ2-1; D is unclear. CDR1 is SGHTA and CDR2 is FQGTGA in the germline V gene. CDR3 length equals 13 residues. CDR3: CASSNSGNGEQFF. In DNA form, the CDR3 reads TGTGCCAGCAGCAACTCAGGTAACGGAGAGCAGTTTTTC.

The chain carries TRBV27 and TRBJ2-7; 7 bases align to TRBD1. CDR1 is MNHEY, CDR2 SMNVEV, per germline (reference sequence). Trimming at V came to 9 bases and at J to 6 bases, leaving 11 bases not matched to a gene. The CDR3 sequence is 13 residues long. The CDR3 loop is CARNFDRDGEQYF. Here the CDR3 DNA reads TGTGCCAGAAATTTCGACAGGGATGGCGAGCAGTACTTC.

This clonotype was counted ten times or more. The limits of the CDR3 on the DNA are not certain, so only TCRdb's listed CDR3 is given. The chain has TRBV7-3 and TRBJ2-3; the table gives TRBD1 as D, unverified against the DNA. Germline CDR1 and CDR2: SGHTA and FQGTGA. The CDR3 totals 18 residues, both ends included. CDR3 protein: CASSLDFRGGAITDTQYF.

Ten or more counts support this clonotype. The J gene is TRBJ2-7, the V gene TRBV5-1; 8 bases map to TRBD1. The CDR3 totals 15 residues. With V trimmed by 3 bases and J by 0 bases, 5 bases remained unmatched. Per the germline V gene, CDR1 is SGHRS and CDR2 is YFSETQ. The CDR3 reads CASSSRDRNSYEQYF. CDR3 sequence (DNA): TGCGCCAGCAGCTCCCGGGACAGGAACTCCTACGAGCAGTACTTC.

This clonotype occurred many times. The CDR3 loop is CASSQGGALLSEQFF. CDR3 nucleotides: TGTGCCAGCAGCCAAGGGGGGGCCTTATTGAGTGAGCAGTTCTTC. The chain uses TRBV3-1 and TRBJ2-1; the D call may be TRBD1 or TRBD2 (6 bases each). The CDR3 contains 15 residues. Per the germline V gene, CDR1 is LGHDT and CDR2 is YNNKEL (reference sequence). V gave up 1 base and J gave up 9 bases, with 16 bases separating them.